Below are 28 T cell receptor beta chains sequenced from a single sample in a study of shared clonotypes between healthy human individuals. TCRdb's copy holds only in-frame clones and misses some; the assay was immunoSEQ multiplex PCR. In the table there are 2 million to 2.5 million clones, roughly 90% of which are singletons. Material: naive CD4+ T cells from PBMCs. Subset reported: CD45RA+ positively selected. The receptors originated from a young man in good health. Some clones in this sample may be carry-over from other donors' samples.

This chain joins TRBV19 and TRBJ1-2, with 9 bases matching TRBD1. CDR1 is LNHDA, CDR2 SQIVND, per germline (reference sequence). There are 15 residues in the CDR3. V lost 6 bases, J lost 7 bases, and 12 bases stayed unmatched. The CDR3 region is CASRETGTGRAGYTF. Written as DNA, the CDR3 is TGTGCCAGTAGGGAAACCGGGACAGGGAGAGCTGGCTACACCTTC. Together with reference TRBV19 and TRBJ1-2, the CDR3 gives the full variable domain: DGGITQSPKYLFRKEGQNVTLSCEQNLNHDAMYWYRQDPGQGLRLIYYSQIVNDFQKGDIAEGYSVSREKKESFPLTVTSAQKNPTAFYLCASRETGTGRAGYTFGSGTRLTVV.

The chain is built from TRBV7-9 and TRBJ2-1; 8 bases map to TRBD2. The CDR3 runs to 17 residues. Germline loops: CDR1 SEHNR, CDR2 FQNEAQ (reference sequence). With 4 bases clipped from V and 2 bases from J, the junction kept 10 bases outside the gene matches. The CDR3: CASSSSPSGSTYNEQFF. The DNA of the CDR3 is TGTGCCAGCAGCTCCAGCCCAAGCGGGAGCACCTACAATGAGCAGTTCTTC. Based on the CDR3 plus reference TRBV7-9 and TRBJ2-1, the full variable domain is DTGVSQNPRHKITKRGQNVTFRCDPISEHNRLYWYRQTLGQGPEFLTYFQNEAQLEKSRLLSDRFSAERPKGSFSTLEIQRTEQGDSAMYLCASSSSPSGSTYNEQFFGPGTRLTVL.

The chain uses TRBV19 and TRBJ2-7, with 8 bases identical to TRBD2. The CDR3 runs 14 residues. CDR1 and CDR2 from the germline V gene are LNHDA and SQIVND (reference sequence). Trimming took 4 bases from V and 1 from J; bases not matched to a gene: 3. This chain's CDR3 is CASSSTSGSYEQYF. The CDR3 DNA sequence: TGTGCCAGTAGTAGCACTAGCGGTTCCTACGAGCAGTACTTC. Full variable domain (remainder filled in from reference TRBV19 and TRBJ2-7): DGGITQSPKYLFRKEGQNVTLSCEQNLNHDAMYWYRQDPGQGLRLIYYSQIVNDFQKGDIAEGYSVSREKKESFPLTVTSAQKNPTAFYLCASSSTSGSYEQYFGPGTRLTVT.

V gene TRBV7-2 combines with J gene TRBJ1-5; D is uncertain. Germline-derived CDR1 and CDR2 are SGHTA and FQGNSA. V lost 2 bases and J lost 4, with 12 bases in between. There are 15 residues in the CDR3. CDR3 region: CASSLRARGNQPQHF. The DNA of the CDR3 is TGTGCCAGCAGCTTAAGGGCCCGGGGAAATCAGCCCCAGCATTTT.

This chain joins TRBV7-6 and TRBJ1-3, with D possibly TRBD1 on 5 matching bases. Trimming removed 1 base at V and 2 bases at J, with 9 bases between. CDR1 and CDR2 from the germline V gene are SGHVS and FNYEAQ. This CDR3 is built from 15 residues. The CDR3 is CASSLDWGAGNTIYF. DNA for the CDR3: TGTGCCAGCAGCTTAGATTGGGGGGCTGGAAACACCATATATTTT.

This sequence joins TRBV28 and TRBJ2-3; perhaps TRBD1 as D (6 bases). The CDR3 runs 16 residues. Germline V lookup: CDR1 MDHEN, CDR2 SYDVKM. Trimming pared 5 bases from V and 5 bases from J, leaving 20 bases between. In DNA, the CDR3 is TGTGCCAGCAGTCGCCGACAGGCCCCAGGAGGAGATACGCAGTATTTT. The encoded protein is CASSRRQAPGGDTQYF.

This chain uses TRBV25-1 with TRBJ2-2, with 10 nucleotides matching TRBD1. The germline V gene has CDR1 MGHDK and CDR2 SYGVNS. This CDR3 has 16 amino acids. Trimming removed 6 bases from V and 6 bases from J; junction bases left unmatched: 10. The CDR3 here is CASSAMTGTGAGELFF. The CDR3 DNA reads TGTGCCAGCAGCGCAATGACCGGGACAGGGGCCGGGGAGCTGTTTTTT.

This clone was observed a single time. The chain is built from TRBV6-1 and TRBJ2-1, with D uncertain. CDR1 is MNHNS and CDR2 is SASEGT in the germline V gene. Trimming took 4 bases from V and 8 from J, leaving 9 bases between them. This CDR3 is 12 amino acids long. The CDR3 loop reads CASSGPYDEQFF. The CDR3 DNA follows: TGTGCCAGCAGTGGTCCGTATGATGAGCAGTTCTTC.

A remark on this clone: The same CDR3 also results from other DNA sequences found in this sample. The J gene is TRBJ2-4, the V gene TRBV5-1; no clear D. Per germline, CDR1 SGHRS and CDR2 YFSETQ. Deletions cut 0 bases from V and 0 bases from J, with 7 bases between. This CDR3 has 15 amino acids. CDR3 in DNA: TGCGCCAGCAGCTTGGGACCTATAGCCAAAAACATTCAGTACTTC. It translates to CASSLGPIAKNIQYF.

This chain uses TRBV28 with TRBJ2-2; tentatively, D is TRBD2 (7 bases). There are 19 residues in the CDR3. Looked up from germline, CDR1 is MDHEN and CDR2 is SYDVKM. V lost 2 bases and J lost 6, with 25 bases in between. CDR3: CASSLGGRFKAGVAGELFF. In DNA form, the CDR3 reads TGTGCCAGCAGTTTAGGGGGCCGATTCAAGGCGGGAGTTGCCGGGGAGCTGTTTTTT.

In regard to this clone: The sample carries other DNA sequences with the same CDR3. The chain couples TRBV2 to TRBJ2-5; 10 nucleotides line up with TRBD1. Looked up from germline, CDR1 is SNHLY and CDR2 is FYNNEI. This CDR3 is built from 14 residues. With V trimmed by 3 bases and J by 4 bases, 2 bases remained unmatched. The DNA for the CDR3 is TGTGCCAGCAGTGAGGGACAGGGGTTAGAGACCCAGTACTTC. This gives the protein CASSEGQGLETQYF.

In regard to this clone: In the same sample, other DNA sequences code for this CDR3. The CDR3, as DNA: TGTGCCAGCAGCTTAGGGGGACAGGGCTACGAGCAGTACTTC. Protein sequence: CASSLGGQGYEQYF. V usage is TRBV7-9 and J usage is TRBJ2-7; the match to TRBD1 covers 9 bases. The CDR3 contains 14 residues. Per germline, CDR1 SEHNR and CDR2 FQNEAQ (reference sequence). V dropped 1 base and J dropped 3; count of bases not matched to a gene: 1. The whole variable domain, remainder taken from reference TRBV7-9 and TRBJ2-7, is DTGVSQNPRHKITKRGQNVTFRCDPISEHNRLYWYRQTLGQGPEFLTYFQNEAQLEKSRLLSDRFSAERPKGSFSTLEIQRTEQGDSAMYLCASSLGGQGYEQYFGPGTRLTVT.

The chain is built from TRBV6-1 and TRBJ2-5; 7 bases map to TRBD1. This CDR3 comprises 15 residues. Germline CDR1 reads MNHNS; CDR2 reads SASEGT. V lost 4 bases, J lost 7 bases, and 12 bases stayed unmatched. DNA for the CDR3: TGTGCCAGCAGTGCCGACAGGGCATTTGATTCGACCCAGTACTTC. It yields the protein CASSADRAFDSTQYF.

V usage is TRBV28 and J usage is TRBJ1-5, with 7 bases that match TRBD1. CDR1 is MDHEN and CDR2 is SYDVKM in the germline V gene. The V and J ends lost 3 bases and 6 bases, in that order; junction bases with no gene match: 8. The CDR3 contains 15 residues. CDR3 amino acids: CASSFRGGDGQPQHF. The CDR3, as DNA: TGTGCCAGCAGTTTTCGAGGGGGCGATGGTCAGCCCCAGCATTTT.

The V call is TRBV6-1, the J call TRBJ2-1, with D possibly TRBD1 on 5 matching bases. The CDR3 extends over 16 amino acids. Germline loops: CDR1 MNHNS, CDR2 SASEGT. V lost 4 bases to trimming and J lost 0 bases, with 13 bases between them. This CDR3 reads CASSGQRASSYNEQFF. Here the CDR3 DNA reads TGTGCCAGCAGTGGACAGCGCGCCAGCTCCTACAATGAGCAGTTCTTC.

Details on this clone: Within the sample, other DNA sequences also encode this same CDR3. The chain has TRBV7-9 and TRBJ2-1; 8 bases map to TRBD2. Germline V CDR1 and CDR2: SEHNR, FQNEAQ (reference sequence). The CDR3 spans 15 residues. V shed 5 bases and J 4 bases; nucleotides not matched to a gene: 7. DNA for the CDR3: TGTGCCAGCAGCCGACTAGGCGGGGGGTACAATGAGCAGTTCTTC. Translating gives CASSRLGGGYNEQFF. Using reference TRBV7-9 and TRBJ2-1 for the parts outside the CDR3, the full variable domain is DTGVSQNPRHKITKRGQNVTFRCDPISEHNRLYWYRQTLGQGPEFLTYFQNEAQLEKSRLLSDRFSAERPKGSFSTLEIQRTEQGDSAMYLCASSRLGGGYNEQFFGPGTRLTVL.

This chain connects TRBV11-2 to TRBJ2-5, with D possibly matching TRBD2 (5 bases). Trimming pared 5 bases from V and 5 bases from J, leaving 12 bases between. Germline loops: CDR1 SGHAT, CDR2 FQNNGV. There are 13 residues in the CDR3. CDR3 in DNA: TGTGCCAGCAGCCGAGGGTTCGGGGAGACCCAGTACTTC. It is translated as CASSRGFGETQYF.

CDR3 DNA sequence: TGCGCCAGCAGCCCGAACAGGGTTGATTACGAGCAGTACTTC. Translation: CASSPNRVDYEQYF. V and J are TRBV5-1 and TRBJ2-7, with D possibly being TRBD1 (6 bases). V was cut by 4 bases and J by 4 bases, with 15 bases left in between. Germline CDR1 reads SGHRS; CDR2 reads YFSETQ. The CDR3 has 14 residues.

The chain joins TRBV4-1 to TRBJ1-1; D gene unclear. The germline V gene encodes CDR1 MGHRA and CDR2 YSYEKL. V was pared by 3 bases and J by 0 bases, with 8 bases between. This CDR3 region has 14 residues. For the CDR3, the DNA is TGCGCCAGCAGCCAGGTAACAGTGAACACTGAAGCTTTCTTT. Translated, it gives CASSQVTVNTEAFF.

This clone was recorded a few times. CDR3 sequence reads: CASSVGQGKNQPQHF. Here the CDR3 DNA reads TGTGCCAGCAGCGTAGGTCAGGGGAAGAATCAGCCCCAGCATTTT. The gene calls are TRBV9 and TRBJ1-5, with a weak D call TRBD1 (6 bases). CDR1 SGDLS and CDR2 YYNGEE come from the germline V gene. The CDR3 length is 15 residues. Trimming left V 0 bases short and J 4 bases short, with 11 bases between.

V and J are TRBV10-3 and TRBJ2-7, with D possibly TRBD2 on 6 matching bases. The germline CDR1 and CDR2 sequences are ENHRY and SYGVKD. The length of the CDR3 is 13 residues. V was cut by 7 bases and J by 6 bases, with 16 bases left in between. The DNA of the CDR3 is TGTGCCATCATGGCGGGAATTTTAAGCGAGCAGTACTTC. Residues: CAIMAGILSEQYF.

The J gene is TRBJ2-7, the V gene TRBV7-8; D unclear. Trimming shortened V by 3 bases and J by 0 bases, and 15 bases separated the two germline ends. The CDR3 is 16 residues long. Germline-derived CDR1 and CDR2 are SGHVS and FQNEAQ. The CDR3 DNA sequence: TGTGCCAGCAGCTTCGGTATCCGACGGGCCTCCTACGAGCAGTACTTC. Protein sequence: CASSFGIRRASYEQYF.

The CDR3 is CASSPEPYQPQHF. Written as DNA, the CDR3 is TGTGCCAGCTCACCCGAGCCTTATCAGCCCCAGCATTTT. The chain carries TRBV18 and TRBJ1-5, with no clear D. CDR3 length: 13 amino acids. V lost 3 bases, J lost 5 bases, and 8 bases lay in between. CDR1 and CDR2 (germline): KGHSH, LQKENI. The entire variable domain, with the rest obtained from reference TRBV18 and TRBJ1-5, is as follows: NAGVMQNPRHLVRRRGQEARLRCSPMKGHSHVYWYRQLPEEGLKFMVYLQKENIIDESGMPKERFSAEFPKEGPSILRIQQVVRGDSAAYFCASSPEPYQPQHFGDGTRLSIL.

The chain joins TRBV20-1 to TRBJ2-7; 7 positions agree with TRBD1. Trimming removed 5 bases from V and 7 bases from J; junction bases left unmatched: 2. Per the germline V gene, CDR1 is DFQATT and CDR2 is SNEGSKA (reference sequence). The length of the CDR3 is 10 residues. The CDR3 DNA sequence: TGCAGTGCTCCCAGGGGGGAGCAGTACTTC. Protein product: CSAPRGEQYF.

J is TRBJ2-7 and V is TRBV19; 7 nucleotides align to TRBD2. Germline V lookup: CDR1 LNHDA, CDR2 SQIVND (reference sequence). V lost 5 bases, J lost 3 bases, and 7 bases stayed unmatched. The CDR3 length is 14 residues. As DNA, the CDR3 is TGTGCCAGTAGTCCGGTGCGGGAGAGCTACGAGCAGTACTTC. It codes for CASSPVRESYEQYF.

CDR3 in DNA: TGTGCCAGCAGCTTATTACATAGGGCTTCCTACGAGCAGTACTTC. Translation: CASSLLHRASYEQYF. This chain links TRBV7-8 with TRBJ2-7, with D unclear. Deletions cut 2 bases from V and 1 base from J, with 12 bases between. The CDR3 has 15 amino acids. Germline V gene data show CDR1 as SGHVS and CDR2 as FQNEAQ.

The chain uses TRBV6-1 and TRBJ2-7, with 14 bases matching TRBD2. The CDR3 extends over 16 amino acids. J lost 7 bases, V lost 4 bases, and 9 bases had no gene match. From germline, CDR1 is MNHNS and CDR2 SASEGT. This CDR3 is CASSGEGLAGGWEQYF. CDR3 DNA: TGTGCCAGCAGTGGCGAAGGACTAGCGGGAGGATGGGAGCAGTACTTC.

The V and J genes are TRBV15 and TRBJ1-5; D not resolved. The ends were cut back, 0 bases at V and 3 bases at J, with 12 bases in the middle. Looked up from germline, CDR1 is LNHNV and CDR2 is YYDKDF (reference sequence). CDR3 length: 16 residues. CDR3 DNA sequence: TGTGCCACCAGCAGAGATGGGTTACAGATCAATCAGCCCCAGCATTTT. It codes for CATSRDGLQINQPQHF.